The rows below give T cell receptor beta chains drawn from one sample of a study of control samples from healthy donors and cancer patients. Using immunoSEQ multiplex PCR, the repertoire was profiled, and TCRdb retains in-frame clones only, with some absent. The sample contains 170,000 or so clones, 94% of which appear only once. Sequencing used blood. All receptors derive from a woman under 30 in good health. Each CDR3 is given with its conserved first and last residue. A D gene is named only where the DNA matches it firmly. A row's size may be missing; if present it is once, few, many or a size class.

d_call j_call clone_size v_call cdr3_nt cdr3_aa
- TRBJ2-3 - TRBV5-8 TGTGCCAGCAGCTCGGCATGGAGGGGCACAGATACGCAGTATTTT CASSSAWRGTDTQYF
- TRBJ2-5 - TRBV5-6 TGTGCCAGCAGCTTGGACATTCAAGAGACCCAGTACTTC CASSLDIQETQYF
TRBD1 TRBJ1-1 - TRBV4-2 TGTGCCAGCGAATCCCGGGACAGGGGTACTGAAGCTTTCTTT CASESRDRGTEAFF
TRBD1 TRBJ2-1 - TRBV9 TGTGCCAGCACCCCAGAGGGGGCTACCAATGAGCAGTTCTTC CASTPEGATNEQFF
- TRBJ2-5 - TRBV2 TGTGCCAGCAGTTTAGACGTCCAAGAGACCCAGTACTTC CASSLDVQETQYF
- TRBJ2-7 - TRBV6-5 TGTGCCAGCAACAGGCTCCTCTCCTACGAGCAGTACTTC CASNRLLSYEQYF
- TRBJ2-7 - TRBV6-6 TGTGCCAGCAGTTACCCCCGTGGCGAGCAGTACTTC CASSYPRGEQYF
- TRBJ1-1 - TRBV5-4 TGTGCCAGCAGCTTGGACAGGGCCGGATTGATGAACACTGAAGCTTTCTTT CASSLDRAGLMNTEAFF
- TRBJ1-1 - TRBV23-1 TGCGCCAGCAGTCAACCAGGGCTGAGACGGGGGGGGAACACTGAAGCTTTCTTT CASSQPGLRRGGNTEAFF
- TRBJ1-5 - TRBV3-1/TRBV3-2 TGTGCCAGCAGCCCCCGAAGTGGGGTTGACAATCAGCCCCAGCATTTT CASSPRSGVDNQPQHF
- TRBJ1-1 once TRBV19 TGTGCCACCCTAACCCAAGGGGGTGAAGCTTTCTTT CATLTQGGEAFF
TRBD1 TRBJ1-1 - TRBV7-2 TGTGCCAGCAGCTTAGCCGGGACAGCCTTTGGGACTTTCTTT CASSLAGTAFGTFF
- TRBJ2-2 - TRBV2 TGTGCCAGCAGGGATATAGAGGTCGGGGAGCTGTTTTTT CASRDIEVGELFF
TRBD1 TRBJ1-2 - TRBV7-2 TGTGCCAGCAGCCCAGACAGGGGGTATCTCACCTTC CASSPDRGYLTF
TRBD1 TRBJ1-2 - TRBV13 TGTGCCAGCAGCGTACGACAGGGTTATGGCTACACCTTC CASSVRQGYGYTF
- TRBJ2-1 - TRBV5-5 TGTGCCAGCAGTTACGGTGGGGGTGAGCAGTTCTTC CASSYGGGEQFF